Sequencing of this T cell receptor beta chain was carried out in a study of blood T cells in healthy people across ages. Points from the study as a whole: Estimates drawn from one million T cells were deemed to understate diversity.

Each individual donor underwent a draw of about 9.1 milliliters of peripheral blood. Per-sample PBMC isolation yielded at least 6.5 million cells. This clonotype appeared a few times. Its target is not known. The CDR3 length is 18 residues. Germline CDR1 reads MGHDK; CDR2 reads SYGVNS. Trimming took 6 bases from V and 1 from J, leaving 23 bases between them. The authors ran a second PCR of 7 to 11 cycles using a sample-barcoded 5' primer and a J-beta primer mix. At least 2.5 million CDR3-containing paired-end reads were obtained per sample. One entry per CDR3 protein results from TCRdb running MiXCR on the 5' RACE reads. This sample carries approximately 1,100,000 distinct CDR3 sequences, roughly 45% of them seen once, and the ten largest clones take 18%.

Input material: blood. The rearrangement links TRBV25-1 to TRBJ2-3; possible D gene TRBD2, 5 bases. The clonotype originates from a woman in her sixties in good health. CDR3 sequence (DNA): TGTGCCAGCAGCCGCCGGGCCGCTAGCCCTAAGGGCACAGATACGCAGTATTTT. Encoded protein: CASSRRAASPKGTDTQYF.